The next 21 T cell receptor beta chains were all read from a single sample in a study of T cells in Graves' hyperthyroidism and ophthalmopathy. RNA transcripts gave rise to amplified TCR beta CDR3 regions. An initial round of RT-PCR targeting the TCR CDR3 relied on the HTBI primer set. TCRdb reprocessed the multiplex PCR reads via MiXCR and lists one record per CDR3 protein. Of approximately 600,000 distinct CDR3 sequences listed, about 20% are singletons. Sample: blood. These receptors came from a man in his thirties or forties with Graves' ophthalmopathy.

This clonotype showed up just a few times. This rearrangement joins TRBV28 to TRBJ2-1; D is ambiguous. Trimming removed 5 bases from V and 10 bases from J, with 21 bases in between. The CDR3 totals 15 residues. The V gene's germline CDR1 is MDHEN and CDR2 SYDVKM. The CDR3 here is CASSPSLPPQYEQFF. The CDR3 DNA reads as TGTGCCAGCAGTCCCAGCCTTCCCCCACAATACGAGCAGTTCTTC.

V usage is TRBV4-1 and J usage is TRBJ2-1, with D perhaps TRBD1 or TRBD2 (5 bases each). The ends were cut back, 0 bases at V and 9 bases at J, with 12 bases in the middle. The germline V gene encodes CDR1 MGHRA and CDR2 YSYEKL. The CDR3 consists of 14 residues. The CDR3 nucleotides read TGCGCCAGCAGCCAAGAAGTATCGGGGCCTGAGCAGTTCTTC. Translating it yields CASSQEVSGPEQFF.

This clonotype has only one observation. The V gene is TRBV5-1, the J gene TRBJ2-5; maybe TRBD1 (6 bases). This CDR3 has 14 amino acids. CDR1 is SGHRS, CDR2 YFSETQ, per germline. V lost 1 base, J lost 5 bases, and 12 bases lay in between. DNA of the CDR3: TGCGCCAGCAGCTTGAAGACAGGCGGGGAGACCCAGTACTTC. It yields the protein CASSLKTGGETQYF.

With respect to this clonotype: One end of the junction does not line up with germline, which may come from a read error. The chain is built from TRBV20-1 and TRBJ1-1; D might be TRBD1 (5 bases). CDR3 length: 13 amino acids. The germline gives CDR1 DFQATT, CDR2 SNEGSKA (reference sequence). As DNA, the CDR3 is TGCAGTGCCAGAGGGACCCTTGGAACTGAAGCTTTCTTT. It codes for CSARGTLGTEAFF.

The gene calls are TRBV5-1 and TRBJ2-5; D not certain. The CDR3 spans 12 residues. Trimming cost V 3 bases and J 9 bases, with 12 bases left between them. Germline V gene lookup returns CDR1 SGHRS and CDR2 YFSETQ. The CDR3 bases are TGCGCCAGCAGCTCGGACCCAAGTCCCCAGTACTTC. It specifies CASSSDPSPQYF.

The V call is TRBV12-3 or TRBV12-4, the J call TRBJ2-3; TRBD1 agrees at 8 bases. Trimming removed 3 bases from V and 4 bases from J; junction bases left unmatched: 9. This CDR3 comprises 16 residues. Here the CDR3 DNA reads TGTGCCAGCAGTTTGGGGACAGGAAGGAGGGCAGATACGCAGTATTTT. Translation: CASSLGTGRRADTQYF.

This rearrangement joins TRBV29-1 to TRBJ2-1; D remains unclear. CDR1 SQVTM and CDR2 ANQGSEA come from the germline V gene. This CDR3 is 15 amino acids long. Trimming took off 5 bases at V and 1 base at J, with 15 bases between the two ends. CDR3 bases: TGCAGCGTTCTAAAATTCGTGGGTTCCTACAATGAGCAGTTCTTC. Residues: CSVLKFVGSYNEQFF.

Ten or more counts support this clonotype. The V gene is TRBV12-3 or TRBV12-4, the J gene TRBJ1-2, with 12 nucleotides matching TRBD1. The ends lost 7 bases at V and 8 bases at J; junction bases unmatched: 11. The CDR3 is 15 amino acids. The CDR3 nucleotides read TGTGCCAGCACCCCGGGACAGGGGGCGCCGGGGGGCTACACCTTC. This translates into CASTPGQGAPGGYTF.

This clonotype was recorded once. This chain joins TRBV5-1 and TRBJ1-1; D is unclear. Germline CDR1 is SGHRS and CDR2 is YFSETQ. This CDR3 is 12 amino acids long. Trimming shortened V by 0 bases and J by 10 bases, and 10 bases separated the two germline ends. The CDR3 DNA follows: TGCGCCAGCAGCTTGGGACTAGCGGGAGCTTTCTTT. This translates into CASSLGLAGAFF.

This rearrangement joins TRBV29-1 to TRBJ1-2, with D perhaps TRBD1 (6 bases). In germline, CDR1 is SQVTM, CDR2 ANQGSEA. V gave up 5 bases and J gave up 4 bases, with 11 bases separating them. The CDR3 loop spans 12 amino acids. The CDR3 DNA reads as TGCAGCGTTCTACAGGGTGCCTATGGCTACACCTTC. As protein: CSVLQGAYGYTF.

The chain is built from TRBV29-1 and TRBJ2-3; D might be TRBD1 or TRBD2, each matching 5 bases. The V and J ends lost 7 bases and 1 base respectively, with 9 bases between them. CDR1 and CDR2 (germline): SQVTM, ANQGSEA. This CDR3 is 12 amino acids long. DNA for the CDR3: TGCAGCGGGGGGATGCGCACAGATACGCAGTATTTT. Translating it yields CSGGMRTDTQYF.

The V and J genes are TRBV7-3 and TRBJ2-3; a weak D match, TRBD1 (5 bases). V dropped 5 bases and J dropped 4 bases, with 13 bases sitting between them. The CDR3 consists of 14 residues. CDR1 is SGHTA, CDR2 FQGTGA, per germline. CDR3 sequence reads: CASSLKGYADTQYF. As DNA, the CDR3 is TGTGCCAGCAGCCTAAAGGGGTACGCAGATACGCAGTATTTT.

V usage is TRBV6-2 or TRBV6-3 and J usage is TRBJ2-7; the D gene is possibly TRBD1 (5 bases). The CDR3 is made up of 13 amino acids. Trimming left V 5 bases short and J 4 bases short, with 12 bases between. Germline V gives CDR1 MNHEY, CDR2 SVGEGT. CDR3 DNA sequence: TGTGCCAGCAGTGCCAGGGCTGGTTACGAGCAGTACTTC. Its translation is CASSARAGYEQYF.

Only a few counts were recorded for this clonotype. The chain has TRBV6-1 and TRBJ1-5, with TRBD1 as a possible D gene (6 bases). Trimming left V 3 bases short and J 3 bases short, with 6 bases between. Germline assignment: CDR1 MNHNS and CDR2 SASEGT. CDR3 size: 13 residues. For the CDR3, the DNA is TGTGCCAGCAGTGAGGGGGCCAATCAGCCCCAGCATTTT. Amino acid sequence: CASSEGANQPQHF.

Many counts were recorded for this clonotype. V usage is TRBV2 and J usage is TRBJ2-1; 11 positions match TRBD2. Germline lookup yields CDR1 SNHLY and CDR2 FYNNEI. This CDR3 has 14 residues. V lost 8 bases to trimming and J lost 5 bases; unmatched junction nucleotides: 5. The CDR3 coding sequence is TGTGCCAGCGAAACGGGACTAGCGGACAATGAGCAGTTCTTC. Amino acids: CASETGLADNEQFF. The full variable domain, completed using reference TRBV2 and TRBJ2-1, is EPEVTQTPSHQVTQMGQEVILRCVPISNHLYFYWYRQILGQKVEFLVSFYNNEISEKSEIFDDQFSVERPDGSNFTLKIRSTKLEDSAMYFCASETGLADNEQFFGPGTRLTVL.

This clonotype was seen a few times. V and J are TRBV24-1 and TRBJ1-5; D remains unclear. V was clipped by 3 bases and J by 6 bases, with 5 bases between them. Germline CDR1 KGHDR, CDR2 SFDVKD. The length of the CDR3 is 12 residues. The CDR3 nucleotides are TGTGCCACCAGTGATAGCGGTCAGCCCCAGCATTTT. It specifies CATSDSGQPQHF.

The V call is TRBV18, the J call TRBJ2-2, with TRBD1 matching 9 bases. Germline V CDR1 and CDR2: KGHSH, LQKENI. Trimming took 4 bases from V and 0 from J; bases not matched to a gene: 3. The CDR3 is 16 amino acids. CDR3 DNA: TGTGCCAGCTCACTCTGGACAGGGGCGAACACCGGGGAGCTGTTTTTT. This sequence encodes CASSLWTGANTGELFF.

This clonotype has ten or more counts. The V and J genes are TRBV5-1 and TRBJ2-7; D could derive from TRBD1 or TRBD2 (6 bases each). There are 14 residues in the CDR3. In germline, CDR1 is SGHRS, CDR2 YFSETQ. Trimming shortened V by 0 bases and J by 3 bases, and 10 bases separated the two germline ends. DNA of the CDR3: TGCGCCAGCAGCTTGGCCGGGGGCCACTACGAGCAGTACTTC. It is translated as CASSLAGGHYEQYF.

This chain connects TRBV7-3 to TRBJ1-6; D might be TRBD1 (6 bases). Germline CDR1 SGHTA, CDR2 FQGTGA. The CDR3 loop spans 14 amino acids. V shed 6 bases and J shed 10 bases, with 16 bases lying between them. This CDR3 is CASSNGQQASPLHF. Written as DNA, the CDR3 is TGTGCCAGCAGTAATGGACAGCAGGCATCACCCCTCCACTTT.

The table lists this clonotype with a few counts. This chain uses TRBV30 with TRBJ1-3; D gene unclear. CDR3 length: 15 residues. V lost 0 bases and J 4 bases, leaving 13 bases between the germline ends. Germline lookup yields CDR1 GTSNPN and CDR2 SVGIG (reference sequence). The CDR3 nucleotides are TGTGCCTGGAGTGTAGGCGCCTCGGGAGGAAACACCATATATTTT. Translation: CAWSVGASGGNTIYF. The full variable domain, with the rest looked up from reference TRBV30 and TRBJ1-3, is SQTIHQWPATLVQPVGSPLSLECTVEGTSNPNLYWYRQAAGRGLQLLFYSVGIGQISSEVPQNLSASRPQDRQFILSSKKLLLSDSGFYLCAWSVGASGGNTIYFGEGSWLTVV.

The chain recombines TRBV3-1 with TRBJ2-7; perhaps TRBD1 as D (7 bases). CDR1 is LGHDT, CDR2 YNNKEL, per germline (reference sequence). The CDR3 has 14 residues. The V end lost 5 bases, the J end lost 3 bases, and 14 bases lay between the germline ends. The CDR3 nucleotides read TGTGCCAGCAGCAAGCAGGGGGGACTCTACGAGCAGTACTTC. It yields the protein CASSKQGGLYEQYF.